This T cell receptor (beta chain) was found in a study of technical replicates of blood from a handful of donors. Measured with immunoSEQ multiplex PCR; TCRdb has only the in-frame clones, and not every one. The sample includes roughly 85,000 clones, over 85% of them seen just once. Germline CDR1 SNHLY, CDR2 FYNNEI. This CDR3 has 15 amino acids. The ends were cut back, 0 bases at V and 5 bases at J, with 12 bases in the middle. The TCR originated in a human donor in good health. The source material was T cells isolated from PBMCs. The chain carries TRBV2 and TRBJ2-3, with D possibly TRBD1 on 6 matching bases. In DNA form, the CDR3 reads TGTGCCAGCAGTGAAGCGCCAGTAGGGGGAGATACGCAGTATTTT. Translated: CASSEAPVGGDTQYF.